Described below is a single T cell receptor (beta chain) sequence and its context. The record originates from a study of glioma-infiltrating T cells after dendritic cell vaccination. As for the study in general: Patients had newly diagnosed or recurrent glioblastoma and received dendritic cell vaccines. Treatment, given 2003 to 2012, was autologous tumor lysate-pulsed dendritic cell vaccination.

The CDR3 has 18 residues. Losses at the gene ends were 2 bases for V and 10 bases for J; bases not matched to a gene: 13. CDR1 is SGHNT and CDR2 is YYREEE in the germline V gene (reference sequence). The primer mix had 60 V beta and 13 J beta primers. Sequencing used immunoSEQ multiplex PCR; TCRdb keeps in-frame clones, though not all of them. There are under 75,000 clones in the sample; approximately 81% occur only once, and roughly 8.5% lies in the top ten. The time point was: after dendritic cell vaccination, including at tumor progression/relapse. This material consisted of blood, taken after dendritic cell vaccination. This chain connects TRBV5-4 to TRBJ2-1, with 15 nucleotides matching TRBD2. The clonotype was recovered from a human donor with glioblastoma. This chain's CDR3 is CASSFGRTSGGAFIEQFF. CDR3 coding DNA: TGTGCCAGCAGCTTCGGTAGGACTAGCGGGGGGGCCTTCATCGAGCAGTTCTTC.